Presented here are 16 T cell receptor beta chains from one specimen sequenced in a study of cytomegalovirus exposure and HLA in healthy donors. The primer mix had 60 Vbeta and 13 Jbeta primers. TCRdb's table, derived via immunoSEQ multiplex PCR, lists solely in-frame clones and lacks some. The repertoire holds over 150,000 clones, with more than 80% as singletons. The sequencing sample was made of PBMCs. The receptors were sampled from a woman aged 25-40 years in good health and CMV-seropositive.

This rearrangement joins TRBV5-6 to TRBJ2-5; 9 bases are shared with TRBD1. This CDR3 comprises 13 residues. Trimming cost V 4 bases and J 4 bases; bases outside gene matches: 2. Germline V CDR1 and CDR2: SGHDT, YYEEEE. CDR3 DNA: TGTGCCAGCAGCGTGACAGGGGGAGAGACCCAGTACTTC. This gives the protein CASSVTGGETQYF.

V usage is TRBV6-1 and J usage is TRBJ1-2; 8 bases are a match to TRBD1. CDR3 length: 16 residues. Germline CDR1 is MNHNS and CDR2 is SASEGT. V shed 4 bases, J shed 0 bases, and the junction held 7 bases outside the gene matches. CDR3 sequence: CASSGPQGAANYGYTF. CDR3 nucleotides: TGTGCCAGCAGTGGACCCCAGGGGGCTGCTAACTATGGCTACACCTTC.

This chain uses TRBV19 with TRBJ2-3; D unresolved. The ends were cut back, 5 bases at V and 5 bases at J, with 17 bases in the middle. Germline assignment: CDR1 LNHDA and CDR2 SQIVND (reference sequence). The length of the CDR3 is 15 residues. CDR3 coding DNA: TGTGCCAGTAGTCCGGGTATGCAGTCGGGAGATACGCAGTATTTT. This gives the protein CASSPGMQSGDTQYF.

The chain joins TRBV6-4 to TRBJ2-3, with TRBD2 matching 11 bases. With 3 bases clipped from V and 2 bases from J, the junction kept 1 base outside the gene matches. CDR3 size: 15 residues. Germline values: CDR1 MRHNA, CDR2 SNTAGT. CDR3 in DNA: TGTGCCAGCAGTGATAGCGGGGGGGCCACAGATACGCAGTATTTT. This gives the protein CASSDSGGATDTQYF.

In DNA, the CDR3 is TGTGCCAGTAGTATAAATTCGGCAGGGGATTTGGGGCCCCAGCATTTT. As protein: CASSINSAGDLGPQHF. The chain couples TRBV19 to TRBJ1-5, with TRBD1 as a possible D gene (6 bases). Per germline, CDR1 LNHDA and CDR2 SQIVND (reference sequence). Deletions cut 2 bases from V and 9 bases from J, with 20 bases between. The CDR3 loop spans 16 amino acids.

This rearrangement joins TRBV2 to TRBJ1-1; no clear D gene. Trimming stripped 6 bases from V and 4 bases from J, with 9 bases between. Per the germline V gene, CDR1 is SNHLY and CDR2 is FYNNEI. The length of the CDR3 is 12 residues. The chain's CDR3 is CASSGMRTEAFF. In DNA, the CDR3 is TGTGCCAGCAGCGGGATGCGCACTGAAGCTTTCTTT.

The chain couples TRBV5-1 to TRBJ2-3; 9 nucleotides align to TRBD2. Germline CDR1 SGHRS, CDR2 YFSETQ. This CDR3 is 15 amino acids long. V lost 4 bases, J lost 2 bases, and 5 bases stayed unmatched. The CDR3 here is CASSASGANTDTQYF. In DNA form, the CDR3 reads TGCGCCAGCAGCGCTAGCGGGGCCAACACAGATACGCAGTATTTT.

The rearrangement joins TRBV19 to TRBJ1-5; D remains unclear. The CDR3 is 15 residues long. Trimming cost V 3 bases and J 5 bases, with 14 bases left between them. Germline V gene data show CDR1 as LNHDA and CDR2 as SQIVND (reference sequence). In DNA, the CDR3 is TGTGCCAGTAGTATGGGTTGGGGAGGTGATCAGCCCCAGCATTTT. Its protein is CASSMGWGGDQPQHF.

V is TRBV10-1 and J is TRBJ1-2, with D possibly matching TRBD1 (5 bases). Germline loops: CDR1 WNHNN, CDR2 SYGVQD (reference sequence). The CDR3 has 15 residues. V was clipped by 3 bases and J by 4 bases, with 15 bases between them. The CDR3 spells CASSDRVFLCYGYTF. CDR3 coding DNA: TGCGCCAGCAGTGACAGGGTCTTTCTTTGCTATGGCTACACCTTC.

This sequence joins TRBV29-1 and TRBJ1-2, with D hard to call. V gave up 3 bases and J gave up 7 bases, with 24 bases separating them. This CDR3 comprises 16 residues. Germline V lookup: CDR1 SQVTM, CDR2 ANQGSEA. The CDR3 DNA sequence: TGCAGCGTTGAGAGGAGATTGGAAGGATTTAGAGGTGGCTACACCTTC. This encodes CSVERRLEGFRGGYTF. The full variable domain, in which reference TRBV29-1 and TRBJ1-2 provide the parts outside the CDR3, is SAVISQKPSRDICQRGTSLTIQCQVDSQVTMMFWYRQQPGQSLTLIATANQGSEATYESGFVIDKFPISRPNLTFSTLTVSNMSPEDSSIYLCSVERRLEGFRGGYTFGSGTRLTVV.

The chain has TRBV7-2 and TRBJ1-2; TRBD1 agrees at 8 bases. J was trimmed by 4 bases and V by 4 bases; bases with no gene match: 11. The germline V gene has CDR1 SGHTA and CDR2 FQGNSA. The CDR3 consists of 16 residues. The CDR3 DNA follows: TGTGCCAGCAGCTCACGAGCCGGGACAGGTAGCTATGGCTACACCTTC. It specifies CASSSRAGTGSYGYTF.

The chain recombines TRBV19 with TRBJ2-2; tentative D call: TRBD1 (5 bases). This CDR3 is 14 amino acids long. CDR1 and CDR2 from the germline V gene are LNHDA and SQIVND (reference sequence). With 4 bases removed from V and 3 bases from J, the gap between germline ends came to 9 bases. Here the CDR3 DNA reads TGTGCCAGTAGTAAACAGGCTGACACCGGGGAGCTGTTTTTT. Amino acids: CASSKQADTGELFF. The complete variable domain, with remaining parts taken from reference TRBV19 and TRBJ2-2, reads DGGITQSPKYLFRKEGQNVTLSCEQNLNHDAMYWYRQDPGQGLRLIYYSQIVNDFQKGDIAEGYSVSREKKESFPLTVTSAQKNPTAFYLCASSKQADTGELFFGEGSRLTVL.

This clone was counted between two and nine times. The chain has TRBV27 and TRBJ1-2; D remains unclear. The CDR3 has 13 amino acids. Trimming cost V 3 bases and J 1 base, with 6 bases left between them. CDR1 and CDR2 from the germline V gene are MNHEY and SMNVEV (reference sequence). CDR3 protein: CASSFSGNYGYTF. The CDR3 DNA sequence: TGTGCCAGCAGTTTTAGCGGTAACTATGGCTACACCTTC.

The J gene is TRBJ2-7, the V gene TRBV7-6, with 8 bases fitting TRBD1. The CDR3 consists of 14 residues. J was trimmed by 5 bases and V by 3 bases; bases with no gene match: 6. The germline gives CDR1 SGHVS, CDR2 FNYEAQ. The CDR3 reads CASSFGQGAHEQYF. CDR3 bases: TGTGCCAGCAGCTTTGGCCAGGGGGCCCACGAGCAGTACTTC.

The V call is TRBV4-2, the J call TRBJ1-5; D gene unclear. Germline CDR1 is LGHNA and CDR2 is YNFKEQ. This CDR3 region has 16 residues. V lost 4 bases, J lost 3 bases, and 16 bases lay in between. The CDR3 DNA sequence: TGTGCCAGCAGCCCCGGAGATCCAAATCCCAATCAGCCCCAGCATTTT. It specifies CASSPGDPNPNQPQHF.

A few counts support this clone. J is TRBJ2-5 and V is TRBV29-1, with D perhaps TRBD2 (5 bases). The CDR3 runs 13 residues. CDR1 SQVTM and CDR2 ANQGSEA come from the germline V gene. V lost 7 bases to trimming and J lost 4 bases, with 16 bases between them. CDR3 in DNA: TGCAGCGCTGGGCAACGGGCGGGAGAGACCCAGTACTTC. Translated, it gives CSAGQRAGETQYF.